Detailed here is one T cell receptor (beta chain). Its target is not known. TCRdb re-analysed the 5' RACE reads in MiXCR, keeping a single row per CDR3 protein. The table has hundreds of thousands of distinct CDR3 sequences, around 6.9% seen once. This sample is part of a study of identical twins. The CDR3 is made up of 14 amino acids. The ends lost 3 bases at V and 0 bases at J; junction bases unmatched: 1. Germline V lookup: CDR1 GTSNPN, CDR2 SVGIG (reference sequence). Study results and caveats: Models predicted less out-of-frame TCR alpha sharing in monozygotic twins than was found.

The data were also submitted as part of a second study, on yellow fever vaccine responses in identical twins.

The sample comprised memory (CD45RO+) T cells sorted from blood. The clonotype comes from a woman younger than 30 in good health. The chain is built from TRBV30 and TRBJ2-2; 7 bases align to TRBD1. The CDR3 here is CAWSGTANTGELFF. In DNA form, the CDR3 reads TGTGCCTGGAGCGGGACAGCGAACACCGGGGAGCTGTTTTTT. The complete variable domain, with remaining parts taken from reference TRBV30 and TRBJ2-2, reads SQTIHQWPATLVQPVGSPLSLECTVEGTSNPNLYWYRQAAGRGLQLLFYSVGIGQISSEVPQNLSASRPQDRQFILSSKKLLLSDSGFYLCAWSGTANTGELFFGEGSRLTVL.